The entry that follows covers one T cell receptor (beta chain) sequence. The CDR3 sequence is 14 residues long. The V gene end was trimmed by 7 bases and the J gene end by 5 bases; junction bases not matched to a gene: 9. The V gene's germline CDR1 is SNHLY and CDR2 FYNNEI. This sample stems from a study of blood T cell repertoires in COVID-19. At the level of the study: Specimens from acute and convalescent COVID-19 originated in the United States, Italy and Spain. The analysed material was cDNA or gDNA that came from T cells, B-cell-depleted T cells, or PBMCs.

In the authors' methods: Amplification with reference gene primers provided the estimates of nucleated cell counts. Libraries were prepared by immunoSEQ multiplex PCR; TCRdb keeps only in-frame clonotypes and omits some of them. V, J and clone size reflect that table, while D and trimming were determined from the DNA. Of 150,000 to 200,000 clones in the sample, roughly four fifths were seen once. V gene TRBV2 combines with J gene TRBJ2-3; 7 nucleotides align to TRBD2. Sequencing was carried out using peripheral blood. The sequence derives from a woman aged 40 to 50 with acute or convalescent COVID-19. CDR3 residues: CASMRLGGRDTQYF. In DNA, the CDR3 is TGTGCCAGCATGAGGTTGGGGGGGAGAGATACGCAGTATTTT.